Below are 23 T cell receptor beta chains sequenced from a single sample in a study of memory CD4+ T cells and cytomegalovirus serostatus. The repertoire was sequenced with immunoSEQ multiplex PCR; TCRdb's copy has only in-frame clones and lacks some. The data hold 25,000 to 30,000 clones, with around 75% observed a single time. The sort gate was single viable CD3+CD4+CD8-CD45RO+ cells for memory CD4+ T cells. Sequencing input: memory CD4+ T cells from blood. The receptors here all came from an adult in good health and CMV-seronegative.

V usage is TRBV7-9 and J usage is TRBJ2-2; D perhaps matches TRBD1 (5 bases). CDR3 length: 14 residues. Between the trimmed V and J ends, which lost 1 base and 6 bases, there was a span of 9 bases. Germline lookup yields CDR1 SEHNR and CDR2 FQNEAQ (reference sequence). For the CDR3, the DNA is TGTGCCAGCAGCTTAGGTTCGACAGCCGGGGAGCTGTTTTTT. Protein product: CASSLGSTAGELFF.

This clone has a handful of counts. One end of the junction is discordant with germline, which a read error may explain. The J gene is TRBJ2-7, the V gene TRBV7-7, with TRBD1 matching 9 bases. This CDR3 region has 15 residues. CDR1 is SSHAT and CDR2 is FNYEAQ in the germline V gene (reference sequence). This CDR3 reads CASSLAETGGYEQYF. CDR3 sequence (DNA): TGTGCTAGCAGCTTAGCCGAGACAGGGGGGTACGAGCAGTACTTC.

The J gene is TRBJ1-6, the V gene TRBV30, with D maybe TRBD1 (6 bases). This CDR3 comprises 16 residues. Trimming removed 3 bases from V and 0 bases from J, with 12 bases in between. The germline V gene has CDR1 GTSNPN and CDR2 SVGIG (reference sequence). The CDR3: CAWRDKGGSYNSPLHF. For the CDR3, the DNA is TGTGCCTGGAGAGATAAGGGGGGCTCCTATAATTCACCCCTCCACTTT.

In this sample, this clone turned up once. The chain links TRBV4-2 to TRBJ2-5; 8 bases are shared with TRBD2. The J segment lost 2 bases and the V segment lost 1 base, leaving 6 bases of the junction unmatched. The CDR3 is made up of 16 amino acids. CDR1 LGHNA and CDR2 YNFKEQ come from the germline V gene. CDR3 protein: CASSQGAGVYQETQYF. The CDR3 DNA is TGTGCCAGCAGCCAAGGAGCGGGGGTCTATCAAGAGACCCAGTACTTC.

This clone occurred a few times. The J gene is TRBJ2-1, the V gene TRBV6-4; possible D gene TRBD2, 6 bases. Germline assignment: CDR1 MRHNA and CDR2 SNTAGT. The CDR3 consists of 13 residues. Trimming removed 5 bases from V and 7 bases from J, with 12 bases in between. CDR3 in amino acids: CASSREGRNEQFF. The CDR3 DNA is TGTGCCAGCAGTCGTGAAGGGAGGAATGAGCAGTTCTTC.

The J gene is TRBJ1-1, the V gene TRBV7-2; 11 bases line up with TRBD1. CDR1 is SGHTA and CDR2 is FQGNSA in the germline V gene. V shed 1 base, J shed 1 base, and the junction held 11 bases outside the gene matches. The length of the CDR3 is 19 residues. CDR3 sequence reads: CASSLVRTGGIGGNTEAFF. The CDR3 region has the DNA TGTGCCAGCAGCTTAGTTCGGACAGGGGGCATAGGGGGGAACACTGAAGCTTTCTTT.

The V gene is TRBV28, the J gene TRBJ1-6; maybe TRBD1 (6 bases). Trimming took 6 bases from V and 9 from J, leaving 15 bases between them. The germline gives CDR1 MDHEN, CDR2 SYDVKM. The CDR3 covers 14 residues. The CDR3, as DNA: TGTGCCAGCAGCCGAGGGGGGGGCGGTTCACCCCTCCACTTT. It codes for CASSRGGGGSPLHF.

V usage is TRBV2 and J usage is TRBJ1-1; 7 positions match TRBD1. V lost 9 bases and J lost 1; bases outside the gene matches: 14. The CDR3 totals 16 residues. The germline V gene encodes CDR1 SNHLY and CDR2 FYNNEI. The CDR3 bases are TGTGCCAGGAAGGGACCTAGGGGGCTGGGGAACACTGAAGCTTTCTTT. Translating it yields CARKGPRGLGNTEAFF.

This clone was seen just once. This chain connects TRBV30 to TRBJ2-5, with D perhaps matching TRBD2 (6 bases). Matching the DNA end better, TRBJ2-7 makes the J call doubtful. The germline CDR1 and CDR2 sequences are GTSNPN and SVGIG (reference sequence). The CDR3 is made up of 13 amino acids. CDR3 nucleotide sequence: TGTGCCTGGAGTTGGGACTCGCCTGACGAGCAGTACTTC. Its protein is CAWSWDSPDEQYF.

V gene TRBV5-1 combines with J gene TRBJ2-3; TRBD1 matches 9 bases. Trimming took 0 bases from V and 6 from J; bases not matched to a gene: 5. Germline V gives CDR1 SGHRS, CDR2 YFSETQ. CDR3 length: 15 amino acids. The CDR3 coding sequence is TGCGCCAGCAGCTTGGAAGGGACAGGGCCGGATACGCAGTATTTT. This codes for CASSLEGTGPDTQYF. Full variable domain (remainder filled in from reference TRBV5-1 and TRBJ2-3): KAGVTQTPRYLIKTRGQQVTLSCSPISGHRSVSWYQQTPGQGLQFLFEYFSETQRNKGNFPGRFSGRQFSNSRSEMNVSTLELGDSALYLCASSLEGTGPDTQYFGPGTRLTVL.

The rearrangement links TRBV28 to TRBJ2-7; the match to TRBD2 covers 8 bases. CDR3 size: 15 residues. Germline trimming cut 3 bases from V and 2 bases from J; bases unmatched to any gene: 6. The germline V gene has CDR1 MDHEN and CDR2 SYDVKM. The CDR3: CASSFPQRGPYEQYF. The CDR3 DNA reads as TGTGCCAGCAGTTTCCCCCAGCGGGGGCCCTACGAGCAGTACTTC.

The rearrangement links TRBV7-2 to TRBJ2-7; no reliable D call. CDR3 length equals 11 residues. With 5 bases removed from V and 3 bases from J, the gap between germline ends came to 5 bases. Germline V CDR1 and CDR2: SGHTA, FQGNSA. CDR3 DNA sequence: TGTGCCAGCAGCACCTACTACGAGCAGTACTTC. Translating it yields CASSTYYEQYF.

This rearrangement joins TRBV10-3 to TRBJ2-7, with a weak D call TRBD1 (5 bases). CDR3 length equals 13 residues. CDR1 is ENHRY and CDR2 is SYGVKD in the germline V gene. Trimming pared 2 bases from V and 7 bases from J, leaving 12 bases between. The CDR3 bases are TGTGCCATCAGTGAGCCAGGGCGCTGGGAGCAGTACTTC. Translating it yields CAISEPGRWEQYF.

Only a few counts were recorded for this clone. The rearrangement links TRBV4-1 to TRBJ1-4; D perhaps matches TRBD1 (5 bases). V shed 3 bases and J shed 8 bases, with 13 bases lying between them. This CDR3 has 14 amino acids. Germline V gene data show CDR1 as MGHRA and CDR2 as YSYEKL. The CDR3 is CASSQGDAREKLFF. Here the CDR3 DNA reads TGCGCCAGCAGCCAGGGGGATGCCCGGGAAAAACTGTTTTTT.

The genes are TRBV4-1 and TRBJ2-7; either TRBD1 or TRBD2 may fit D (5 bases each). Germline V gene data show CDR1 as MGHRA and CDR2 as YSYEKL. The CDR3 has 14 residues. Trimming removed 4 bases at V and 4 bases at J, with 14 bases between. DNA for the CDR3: TGCGCCAGCAGCCGAGGGGTGTCGGGGTACGAGCAGTACTTC. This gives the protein CASSRGVSGYEQYF.

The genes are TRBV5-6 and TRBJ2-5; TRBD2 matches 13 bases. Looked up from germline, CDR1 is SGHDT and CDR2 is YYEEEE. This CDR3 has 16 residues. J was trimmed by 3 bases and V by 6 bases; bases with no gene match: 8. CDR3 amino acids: CASTLTSGGQEETQYF. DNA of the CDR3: TGTGCCAGCACCCTGACTAGCGGGGGGCAAGAAGAGACCCAGTACTTC.

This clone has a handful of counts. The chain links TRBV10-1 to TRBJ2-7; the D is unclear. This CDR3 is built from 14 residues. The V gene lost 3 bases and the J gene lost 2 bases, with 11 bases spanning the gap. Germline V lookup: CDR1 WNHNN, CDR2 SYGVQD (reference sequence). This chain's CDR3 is CASSDWQAPYEQYF. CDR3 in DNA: TGCGCCAGCAGTGACTGGCAGGCCCCCTACGAGCAGTACTTC.

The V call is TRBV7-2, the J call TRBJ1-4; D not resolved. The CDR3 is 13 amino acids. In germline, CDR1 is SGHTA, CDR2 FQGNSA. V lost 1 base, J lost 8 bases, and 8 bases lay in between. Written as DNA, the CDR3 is TGTGCCAGCAGCTTAGGCCCCAGGGAAAAACTGTTTTTT. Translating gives CASSLGPREKLFF.

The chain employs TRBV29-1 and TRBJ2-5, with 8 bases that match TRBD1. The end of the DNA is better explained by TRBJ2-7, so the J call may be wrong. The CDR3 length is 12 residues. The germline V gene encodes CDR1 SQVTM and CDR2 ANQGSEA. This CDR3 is CSVADRGYEQYF. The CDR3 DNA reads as TGCAGCGTTGCCGACAGGGGCTACGAGCAGTACTTC.

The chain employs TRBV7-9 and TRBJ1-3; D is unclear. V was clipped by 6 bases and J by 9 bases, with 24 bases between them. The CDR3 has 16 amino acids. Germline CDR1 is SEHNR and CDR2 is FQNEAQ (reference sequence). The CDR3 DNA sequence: TGTGCCAGCAGACCAACCGGGAGCTCGGGGAGAGCCACCATATATTTT. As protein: CASRPTGSSGRATIYF.

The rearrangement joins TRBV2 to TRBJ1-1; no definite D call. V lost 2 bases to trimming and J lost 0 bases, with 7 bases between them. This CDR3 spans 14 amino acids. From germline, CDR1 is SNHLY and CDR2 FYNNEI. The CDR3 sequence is CASSELRLNTEAFF. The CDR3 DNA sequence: TGTGCCAGCAGTGAACTTCGGTTGAACACTGAAGCTTTCTTT.

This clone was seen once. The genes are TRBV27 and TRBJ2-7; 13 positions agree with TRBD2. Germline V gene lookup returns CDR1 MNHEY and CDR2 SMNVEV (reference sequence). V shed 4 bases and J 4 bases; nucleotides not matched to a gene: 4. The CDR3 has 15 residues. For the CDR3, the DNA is TGTGCCAGCAGTTCCTTGGGACTAGCGGGGTACGAGCAGTACTTC. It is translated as CASSSLGLAGYEQYF.

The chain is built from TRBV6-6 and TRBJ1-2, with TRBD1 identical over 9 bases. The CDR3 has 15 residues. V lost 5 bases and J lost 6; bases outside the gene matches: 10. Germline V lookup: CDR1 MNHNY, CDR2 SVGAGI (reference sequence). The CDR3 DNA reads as TGTGCCAGCAGTCCGGTCCGGGACAGGGCTGATGGCTACACCTTC. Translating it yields CASSPVRDRADGYTF.